These 11 T cell receptor beta chains originate from one sample sequenced in a study of T cell repertoires in cytomegalovirus infection. MiXCR was run by TCRdb on the reads, yielding one entry per CDR3 protein. The data show roughly 200,000 distinct CDR3 sequences, roughly 17% seen once. Sequenced sample: CD8+ T cells from PBMCs. These TCRs come from a human donor in good health (CMV status not recorded). Some clones in this sample may be carry-over from other donors' samples.

V gene TRBV7-6 combines with J gene TRBJ1-5; D uncertain. From germline, CDR1 is SGHVS and CDR2 FNYEAQ. The CDR3 has 12 amino acids. The V end lost 8 bases, the J end lost 2 bases, and 7 bases lay between the germline ends. CDR3 nucleotides: TGTGCCAGCCAAGATGGCAATCAGCCCCAGCATTTT. It yields the protein CASQDGNQPQHF.

This clonotype was detected a few times. The J gene is TRBJ2-7, the V gene TRBV11-2; tentatively, D is TRBD2 (6 bases). Germline lookup yields CDR1 SGHAT and CDR2 FQNNGV. CDR3 length: 16 residues. The V gene lost 3 bases and the J gene lost 2 bases, with 17 bases spanning the gap. CDR3 in DNA: TGTGCCAGCAGCTTCAAATTCCGGGACTCCACCTACGAGCAGTACTTC. Protein sequence: CASSFKFRDSTYEQYF.

The chain carries TRBV7-9 and TRBJ1-1; 7 bases are shared with TRBD1. Germline V lookup: CDR1 SEHNR, CDR2 FQNEAQ (reference sequence). The trim removed 1 base at V and 3 bases at J, leaving 2 bases unmatched. CDR3 length equals 14 residues. CDR3: CASSLDQGDTEAFF. CDR3 in DNA: TGTGCCAGCAGCTTAGATCAGGGGGACACTGAAGCTTTCTTT.

This clonotype turned up a few times. The chain employs TRBV28 and TRBJ1-1; the match to TRBD1 covers 9 bases. CDR1 and CDR2 (germline): MDHEN, SYDVKM. The J segment lost 1 base and the V segment lost 3 bases, leaving 21 bases of the junction unmatched. CDR3 size: 21 residues. Written as DNA, the CDR3 is TGTGCCAGCAGTTTTCCCAAGGGACAGGGACTATTCATGGGGGGGAACACTGAAGCTTTCTTT. Translating it yields CASSFPKGQGLFMGGNTEAFF. Looking up the rest from reference TRBV28 and TRBJ1-1 gives the full variable domain: DVKVTQSSRYLVKRTGEKVFLECVQDMDHENMFWYRQDPGLGLRLIYFSYDVKMKEKGDIPEGYSVSREKKERFSLILESASTNQTSMYLCASSFPKGQGLFMGGNTEAFFGQGTRLTVV.

There are many counts of this clonotype. V usage is TRBV19 and J usage is TRBJ1-1; D remains unclear. CDR1 and CDR2 from the germline V gene are LNHDA and SQIVND (reference sequence). This CDR3 is built from 13 residues. Trimming left V 2 bases short and J 8 bases short, with 12 bases between. CDR3 amino acids: CASSIMKTGEAFF. The CDR3 nucleotides are TGTGCCAGTAGTATAATGAAGACGGGAGAAGCTTTCTTT. Full variable domain (missing parts from reference TRBV19 and TRBJ1-1): DGGITQSPKYLFRKEGQNVTLSCEQNLNHDAMYWYRQDPGQGLRLIYYSQIVNDFQKGDIAEGYSVSREKKESFPLTVTSAQKNPTAFYLCASSIMKTGEAFFGQGTRLTVV.

This clonotype was recorded a few times. V is TRBV7-9 and J is TRBJ1-1; D not resolved. This CDR3 spans 13 amino acids. Germline-derived CDR1 and CDR2 are SEHNR and FQNEAQ (reference sequence). V shed 2 bases and J shed 3 bases, with 7 bases lying between them. CDR3 region: CASSLRFDTEAFF. The CDR3 DNA reads as TGTGCCAGCAGCTTACGGTTCGACACTGAAGCTTTCTTT.

This clonotype was observed many times. The chain combines TRBV7-2 with TRBJ2-7, with 7 bases matching TRBD2. The germline V gene has CDR1 SGHTA and CDR2 FQGNSA. The CDR3 sequence is 14 residues long. Trimming at V came to 5 bases and at J to 0 bases, leaving 4 bases not matched to a gene. CDR3 sequence (DNA): TGTGCCAGCAGCCCGGGGGGTTCCTCCTACGAGCAGTACTTC. Amino acids: CASSPGGSSYEQYF.

This chain uses TRBV6-2 or TRBV6-3 with TRBJ1-1; D gene unclear. Germline V CDR1 and CDR2: MNHEY, SVGEGT. The germline V and J ends were trimmed by 1 base and 4 bases, with 4 bases remaining between them. CDR3 length: 12 amino acids. The CDR3 is CASSYYPTEAFF. Written as DNA, the CDR3 is TGTGCCAGCAGTTACTACCCCACTGAAGCTTTCTTT.

The sample holds a few counts of this clonotype. The J gene is TRBJ2-7, the V gene TRBV20-1, with a weak D call TRBD2 (7 bases). In germline, CDR1 is DFQATT, CDR2 SNEGSKA (reference sequence). Trimming removed 3 bases at V and 2 bases at J, with 17 bases between. The CDR3 loop spans 15 amino acids. In DNA form, the CDR3 reads TGCAGTGCTAGTACGCTTGCGGGGGCTACCTACGAGCAGTACTTC. Translating gives CSASTLAGATYEQYF.

This clonotype occurred a few times. J is TRBJ1-1 and V is TRBV4-1; D is undetermined. CDR3 length: 15 residues. Germline CDR1 and CDR2: MGHRA and YSYEKL. V was shortened by 7 bases and J by 1 base, with 16 bases between the two germline ends. CDR3: CASTNFHRENTEAFF. The CDR3 DNA reads TGCGCCAGCACAAACTTTCATAGGGAGAACACTGAAGCTTTCTTT.

This clonotype was recorded at least ten times. This chain uses TRBV7-2 with TRBJ1-5; D uncertain. Trimming shortened V by 1 base and J by 3 bases, and 10 bases separated the two germline ends. Germline values: CDR1 SGHTA, CDR2 FQGNSA. The CDR3 sequence is 15 residues long. Written as DNA, the CDR3 is TGTGCCAGCAGCTTAGGCCACGGGGTCAATCAGCCCCAGCATTTT. Translating gives CASSLGHGVNQPQHF.